This T cell receptor beta chain originates from a study of naive and memory T cell subsets. Regarding the study as a whole: Naive repertoires, especially CD8, held a few larger clonotypes, possibly memory cells re-expressing CD45RA. Over 95% of naive TCR sequences appeared only once, unlike memory subsets.

CD8 T cells were positively selected from what remained after CD4 positive selection. In its sample, this clonotype was seen many times. Antigen: not known. In germline, CDR1 is LNHDA, CDR2 SQIVND (reference sequence). V shed 6 bases and J 5 bases; nucleotides not matched to a gene: 5. The CDR3 totals 14 residues. The beta constant-region primer was an equimolar mix of two oligonucleotides covering TRBC1 and TRBC2. Four rounds of PCR amplified the ligated cDNA using nested alpha and beta constant-region primers plus SP2. An oligonucleotide with the SP2 primer and a 12-nucleotide UMI was ligated to the cDNA 3' end. TCRdb reanalysed the UMI-ligation and nested PCR reads using MiXCR and keeps one entry per CDR3 protein. The sample lists roughly 150,000 distinct CDR3 sequences; approximately 21% were seen once.

Input material: naive CD8+ T cells from blood. The TCR was taken from a human donor in good health. This chain links TRBV19 with TRBJ2-1; 9 nucleotides line up with TRBD2. The CDR3 sequence is CASSPGTSNNEQFF. CDR3 coding DNA: TGTGCCAGTAGCCCCGGGACTAGCAACAATGAGCAGTTCTTC.